This T cell receptor beta chain was sequenced in a study of T cells in Graves' hyperthyroidism and ophthalmopathy. RNA transcripts provided the source from which TCR beta CDR3 regions were amplified. The TCR CDR3 was amplified in a first-round RT-PCR using the HTBI primer set. TCRdb itself ran the multiplex PCR reads through MiXCR, one entry per CDR3 protein. The sample holds under 250,000 distinct CDR3 sequences, 17% seen once. At least ten counts were recorded for this clonotype. Its matching antigen is unknown. Study outcomes and limitations: Model predictions of ophthalmopathy came a median around 6.5 months before onset.

This clonotype was sampled from a woman between 50 and 59 years old with Graves' hyperthyroidism. Sequences were obtained from blood.

CDR3 DNA: TGCAGTGCTAGAGGGGCGGAAAATAGCGGGCTCACCTACGAGCAGTACTTC. As protein: CSARGAENSGLTYEQYF. This chain uses TRBV20-1 with TRBJ2-7; the match to TRBD2 covers 7 bases. The V gene's germline CDR1 is DFQATT and CDR2 SNEGSKA (reference sequence). This CDR3 spans 17 amino acids. V shed 1 base and J 2 bases; nucleotides not matched to a gene: 14.